Presented here are 32 T cell receptor beta chains from one specimen sequenced in a study of early T cells in non-severe SARS-CoV-2 infection. TCRdb re-called the 5' RACE reads through MiXCR, storing one row per CDR3 protein. The table has tens of thousands of distinct CDR3 sequences, 13% seen once. The sample taken for sequencing was whole blood. Receptor source: an adult who was a healthcare worker with PCR-confirmed SARS-CoV-2 infection or an uninfected control (not recorded which).

This clonotype occurred a few times. V usage is TRBV10-3 and J usage is TRBJ2-7, with 9 nucleotides matching TRBD1. Germline values: CDR1 ENHRY, CDR2 SYGVKD. V shed 6 bases, J shed 3 bases, and the junction held 0 bases outside the gene matches. CDR3 size: 12 residues. This CDR3 is CAIRTGGYEQYF. The CDR3 coding sequence is TGTGCCATCAGGACAGGGGGCTACGAGCAGTACTTC.

This sequence joins TRBV7-9 and TRBJ2-3; D is perhaps TRBD1 (6 bases). The germline V and J ends were trimmed by 5 bases and 1 base, with 10 bases remaining between them. The germline V gene encodes CDR1 SEHNR and CDR2 FQNEAQ (reference sequence). The CDR3 runs 14 residues. The CDR3 coding sequence is TGTGCCAGCAGCCAGGGACATCGCACAGATACGCAGTATTTT. Protein: CASSQGHRTDTQYF.

The sample holds many counts of this clonotype. The chain combines TRBV10-3 with TRBJ1-1; TRBD1 matches at 8 bases. The CDR3 is 14 residues long. V trimming: 6 bases; J trimming: 4 bases; junction bases outside the gene matches: 7. Per the germline V gene, CDR1 is ENHRY and CDR2 is SYGVKD. The CDR3 coding sequence is TGTGCCATCAGCGCGCGACAGGGGAGCACTGAAGCTTTCTTT. Amino acid sequence: CAISARQGSTEAFF.

This clonotype was seen repeatedly, ten times or more. The chain carries TRBV4-2 and TRBJ1-5; TRBD1 might be the D (6 bases). Trimming took 3 bases from V and 0 from J, leaving 15 bases between them. CDR1 LGHNA and CDR2 YNFKEQ come from the germline V gene. The CDR3 length is 17 residues. CDR3 loop: CASSQGGGAHSNQPQHF. For the CDR3, the DNA is TGTGCCAGCAGCCAGGGGGGCGGGGCCCATAGCAATCAGCCCCAGCATTTT.

This chain uses TRBV28 with TRBJ1-2; a possible D gene is TRBD1 (5 bases). V was cut by 5 bases and J by 4 bases, with 14 bases left in between. Germline CDR1 and CDR2: MDHEN and SYDVKM. The CDR3 spans 14 residues. For the CDR3, the DNA is TGTGCCAGCAGTATCGGGGGTGGATCCTATGGCTACACCTTC. Protein sequence: CASSIGGGSYGYTF.

This clonotype occurred a few times. The CDR3 here is CASSLGPSNGMNTEAFF. CDR3 DNA sequence: TGCGCCAGCAGCCTGGGACCATCTAATGGCATGAACACTGAAGCTTTCTTT. This rearrangement joins TRBV5-1 to TRBJ1-1, with D perhaps matching TRBD1 (5 bases). CDR1 is SGHRS, CDR2 YFSETQ, per germline. This CDR3 region has 17 residues. V lost 4 bases and J lost 0, with 19 bases in between.

This clonotype was seen a handful of times. This chain uses TRBV15 with TRBJ2-3; 8 nucleotides match TRBD1. With 9 bases clipped from V and 1 base from J, the junction kept 6 bases outside the gene matches. CDR1 is LNHNV, CDR2 YYDKDF, per germline (reference sequence). The CDR3 loop spans 14 amino acids. The CDR3 bases are TGTGCCACAGGGGCAGGGGGCGGCACAGATACGCAGTATTTT. Translated, it gives CATGAGGGTDTQYF.

This clonotype was recorded many times. The rearrangement joins TRBV20-1 to TRBJ2-1; 10 bases are a match to TRBD2. The J segment lost 7 bases and the V segment lost 0 bases, leaving 6 bases of the junction unmatched. This CDR3 is built from 15 residues. Germline CDR1 reads DFQATT; CDR2 reads SNEGSKA (reference sequence). CDR3 in DNA: TGCAGTGCTAGAGATACTAGCGGGGAAGGGAATGAGCAGTTCTTC. Encoded protein: CSARDTSGEGNEQFF.

This clonotype was detected many times. This chain links TRBV7-2 with TRBJ1-5; possible D gene TRBD1, 6 bases. The CDR3 is 15 residues long. From germline, CDR1 is SGHTA and CDR2 FQGNSA. The V end lost 4 bases, the J end lost 3 bases, and 13 bases lay between the germline ends. The CDR3 reads CASSSQQGNNQPQHF. CDR3 DNA: TGTGCCAGCAGCTCGCAACAGGGTAACAATCAGCCCCAGCATTTT.

This clonotype was seen only a few times. The chain has TRBV9 and TRBJ1-1, with D unresolved. This CDR3 contains 13 residues. CDR1 is SGDLS and CDR2 is YYNGEE in the germline V gene. V was clipped by 2 bases and J by 3 bases, with 8 bases between them. The chain's CDR3 is CASSVHRDTEAFF. CDR3 bases: TGTGCCAGCAGCGTCCACCGGGACACTGAAGCTTTCTTT. The variable domain in full, with the rest retrieved from reference TRBV9 and TRBJ1-1, is DSGVTQTPKHLITATGQRVTLRCSPRSGDLSVYWYQQSLDQGLQFLIQYYNGEERAKGNILERFSAQQFPDLHSELNLSSLELGDSALYFCASSVHRDTEAFFGQGTRLTVV.

This clonotype was detected many times. The genes are TRBV29-1 and TRBJ2-5; D uncertain. The CDR3 loop spans 11 amino acids. Trimming took off 4 bases at V and 7 bases at J, with 10 bases between the two ends. Germline lookup yields CDR1 SQVTM and CDR2 ANQGSEA. The CDR3 protein is CSVVPPSTQYF. CDR3 bases: TGCAGCGTTGTTCCCCCGTCGACCCAGTACTTC.

This clonotype appeared many times. The V and J genes are TRBV4-1 and TRBJ1-2; possible D gene TRBD1, 6 bases. Trimming removed 3 bases from V and 5 bases from J, with 16 bases in between. This CDR3 is built from 15 residues. CDR1 is MGHRA, CDR2 YSYEKL, per germline. Here the CDR3 DNA reads TGCGCCAGCAGCCACACCGACAGGATAGGGTATGGCTACACCTTC. It specifies CASSHTDRIGYGYTF.

The sample holds a few counts of this clonotype. The DNA of the CDR3 is TGTGCCAGCAGACCCGGGACGGCTAGCAATCAGCCCCAGCATTTT. Its protein product is CASRPGTASNQPQHF. The chain combines TRBV28 with TRBJ1-5; possible D gene TRBD1, 5 bases. CDR3 size: 15 residues. V lost 6 bases and J 0 bases, leaving 12 bases between the germline ends. CDR1 is MDHEN, CDR2 SYDVKM, per germline.

This clonotype was seen ten or more times. At one of its ends the junction is not consistent with the germline gene, which may arise from a read error. This chain uses TRBV7-7 with TRBJ2-1; 8 bases line up with TRBD2. Germline V gives CDR1 SSHAT, CDR2 FNYEAQ (reference sequence). This CDR3 is built from 15 residues. CDR3 in DNA: TGTGCTAGCAGCGAGGGACTAGACGCCTACAATGAGCAGTTCTTC. It codes for CASSEGLDAYNEQFF.

V and J are TRBV29-1 and TRBJ2-2, with 7 bases lining up with TRBD1. Germline V gene sequence: CDR1 SQVTM, CDR2 ANQGSEA. Trimming cost V 1 base and J 5 bases; bases outside gene matches: 7. The CDR3 totals 15 residues. CDR3 residues: CSVEVKGAATGELFF. The CDR3, as DNA: TGCAGCGTTGAAGTTAAGGGGGCGGCTACCGGGGAGCTGTTTTTT.

This clonotype has just a few counts. This chain connects TRBV4-1 to TRBJ2-1, with 14 bases aligning to TRBD2. Germline V gives CDR1 MGHRA, CDR2 YSYEKL. V lost 2 bases and J lost 3; bases outside the gene matches: 6. The CDR3 covers 18 residues. CDR3 protein: CASSQSGLAGAYYNEQFF. The CDR3 nucleotides read TGCGCCAGCAGCCAATCGGGACTAGCGGGGGCCTACTACAATGAGCAGTTCTTC.

This clonotype came up many times. The V and J genes are TRBV27 and TRBJ2-7; a possible D gene is TRBD1 (6 bases). V lost 5 bases, J lost 2 bases, and 19 bases lay in between. This CDR3 is 16 amino acids long. Germline CDR1 MNHEY, CDR2 SMNVEV (reference sequence). CDR3 sequence: CASSRTRGSSTYEQYF. The CDR3 region has the DNA TGTGCCAGCAGTCGAACAAGGGGGTCTTCCACCTACGAGCAGTACTTC.

The V call is TRBV4-2, the J call TRBJ2-7; 11 nucleotides agree with TRBD2. This CDR3 is built from 16 residues. The junction had 2 bases not matched to a gene; V was cut back by 0 bases and J by 1 base. Germline V gene data show CDR1 as LGHNA and CDR2 as YNFKEQ. The CDR3: CASSQETSGESYEQYF. The CDR3 DNA reads TGTGCCAGCAGCCAAGAGACTAGCGGGGAATCCTACGAGCAGTACTTC.

This clonotype has only a few counts. This chain connects TRBV7-9 to TRBJ1-1; D is unresolved. The CDR3 has 13 amino acids. From germline, CDR1 is SEHNR and CDR2 FQNEAQ (reference sequence). With 2 bases removed from V and 0 bases from J, the gap between germline ends came to 4 bases. The CDR3 DNA sequence: TGTGCCAGCAGCTTACTGGTGAACACTGAAGCTTTCTTT. Translation gives CASSLLVNTEAFF.

This clonotype showed up many times. This chain connects TRBV7-9 to TRBJ1-5; D uncertain. The CDR3 runs 14 residues. V dropped 1 base and J dropped 7 bases, with 11 bases sitting between them. Germline V gene lookup returns CDR1 SEHNR and CDR2 FQNEAQ (reference sequence). For the CDR3, the DNA is TGTGCCAGCAGCTTAGGTATAGGGTTACAGCCCCAGCATTTT. Amino acid sequence: CASSLGIGLQPQHF.

The table lists this clonotype with many counts. This sequence joins TRBV5-1 and TRBJ2-7; maybe TRBD1 (6 bases). This CDR3 contains 14 residues. In germline, CDR1 is SGHRS, CDR2 YFSETQ. With 2 bases removed from V and 5 bases from J, the gap between germline ends came to 14 bases. The CDR3 spells CASSLSQGSHEQYF. The CDR3 DNA is TGCGCCAGCAGCTTATCGCAGGGGAGTCACGAGCAGTACTTC.

This clonotype was detected many times. Compared with germline, one end of the junction differs, possibly owing to a read error. This rearrangement joins TRBV29-1 to TRBJ2-7; 8 positions agree with TRBD2. CDR3 length: 15 residues. The germline V gene has CDR1 SQVTM and CDR2 ANQGSEA. The CDR3 reads CSVEDPGLDSYEQYF. The CDR3 coding sequence is TGCAGCGTCGAAGATCCGGGACTAGACTCCTACGAGCAGTACTTC.

This clonotype was seen more than once but under ten times. The rearrangement links TRBV10-3 to TRBJ2-3; the D is unclear. V lost 2 bases and J lost 5, with 5 bases in between. The CDR3 spans 12 residues. Germline loops: CDR1 ENHRY, CDR2 SYGVKD. CDR3 sequence: CAISEMGDTQYF. Here the CDR3 DNA reads TGTGCCATCAGTGAGATGGGAGATACGCAGTATTTT.

The chain couples TRBV9 to TRBJ2-5; 8 nucleotides agree with TRBD1. Germline CDR1 is SGDLS and CDR2 is YYNGEE. The CDR3 extends over 14 amino acids. Trimming at V came to 3 bases and at J to 5 bases, leaving 6 bases not matched to a gene. CDR3 in DNA: TGTGCCAGCAGCGCTCGACAGGGGAAGGAGACCCAGTACTTC. Amino acid sequence: CASSARQGKETQYF.

This clonotype was observed many times. This rearrangement joins TRBV30 to TRBJ1-4; 7 bases line up with TRBD1. This CDR3 comprises 16 residues. CDR1 and CDR2 (germline): GTSNPN, SVGIG (reference sequence). V was clipped by 2 bases and J by 0 bases; unmatched bases: 6. The CDR3 DNA sequence: TGTGCCTGGAGTCCGTGGCAGGGGGCAACTAATGAAAAACTGTTTTTT. Its protein is CAWSPWQGATNEKLFF.

In this sample, this clonotype turned up a few times. This rearrangement joins TRBV12-3 or TRBV12-4 to TRBJ2-4, with a tentative D call TRBD2 (6 bases). This CDR3 has 14 residues. V dropped 8 bases and J dropped 3 bases, with 14 bases sitting between them. The CDR3 spells CASSFGGGKNIQYF. The CDR3 DNA reads as TGTGCCAGCTCGTTTGGGGGAGGCAAAAACATTCAGTACTTC.

Many counts were recorded for this clonotype. V usage is TRBV7-2 and J usage is TRBJ2-7, with no clear D. The CDR3 covers 14 residues. V gave up 0 bases and J gave up 3 bases, with 9 bases separating them. Germline CDR1 and CDR2: SGHTA and FQGNSA. The CDR3 coding sequence is TGTGCCAGCAGCTTAGCTCGGTCGCTCTACGAGCAGTACTTC. It yields the protein CASSLARSLYEQYF.

Many counts were recorded for this clonotype. The rearrangement uses TRBV6-5 and TRBJ2-3, with 10 nucleotides matching TRBD2. J lost 4 bases, V lost 8 bases, and 9 bases had no gene match. The CDR3 consists of 15 residues. Germline CDR1 MNHEY, CDR2 SVGAGI. CDR3 sequence reads: CASGRAGGLPDTQYF. CDR3 nucleotide sequence: TGTGCCAGCGGTAGAGCGGGGGGGCTCCCAGATACGCAGTATTTT.

This clonotype was seen at least ten times. The V gene is TRBV5-5, the J gene TRBJ1-1; 7 positions match TRBD1. The CDR3 sequence is 15 residues long. Germline trimming cut 0 bases from V and 0 bases from J; bases unmatched to any gene: 2. Germline lookup yields CDR1 SGHKS and CDR2 YYEKEE (reference sequence). The CDR3 bases are TGTGCCAGCAGCTTGGTCACAGGGGTGAACACTGAAGCTTTCTTT. It specifies CASSLVTGVNTEAFF. The variable domain in full, completed from reference TRBV5-5 and TRBJ1-1, reads DAGVTQSPTHLIKTRGQQVTLRCSPISGHKSVSWYQQVLGQGPQFIFQYYEKEERGRGNFPDRFSARQFPNYSSELNVNALLLGDSALYLCASSLVTGVNTEAFFGQGTRLTVV.

This clonotype was detected ten times or more. The V gene is TRBV7-9, the J gene TRBJ2-6; 9 positions match TRBD2. Losses at the gene ends were 3 bases for V and 0 bases for J; bases not matched to a gene: 12. The CDR3 covers 20 residues. Looked up from germline, CDR1 is SEHNR and CDR2 is FQNEAQ (reference sequence). The CDR3 region is CASSFRFASGISSGANVLTF. CDR3 DNA: TGTGCCAGCAGCTTTAGATTCGCTAGCGGGATAAGCTCTGGGGCCAACGTCCTGACTTTC.

This clonotype was observed a handful of times. This sequence joins TRBV7-9 and TRBJ2-7, with TRBD1 identical over 8 bases. The length of the CDR3 is 16 residues. Germline V lookup: CDR1 SEHNR, CDR2 FQNEAQ (reference sequence). With V trimmed by 5 bases and J by 4 bases, 13 bases remained unmatched. CDR3 sequence: CASSRAGQGALYEQYF. CDR3 DNA: TGTGCCAGCAGCCGGGCGGGGCAGGGGGCTTTGTACGAGCAGTACTTC.

J is TRBJ1-2 and V is TRBV12-3 or TRBV12-4; 8 bases map to TRBD1. Trimming took 0 bases from V and 8 from J; bases not matched to a gene: 8. The CDR3 contains 15 residues. The CDR3 DNA reads TGTGCCAGCAGTTTAGCTGGACAGGGTTCAAGGGGCTACACCTTC. Translation: CASSLAGQGSRGYTF.